This T cell receptor (beta chain) was obtained from a study of T cell changes during pregnancy in multiple sclerosis. This table comes from immunoSEQ multiplex PCR, and its TCRdb copy is limited to in-frame clones, with some not included. This sample has more than 80,000 clones; nearly 95% occur once, and the top ten carry over 0.95%. Germline V CDR1 and CDR2: MDHEN, SYDVKM. Trimming cost V 2 bases and J 6 bases; bases outside gene matches: 8. CDR3 length: 16 residues. The J gene is TRBJ1-5, the V gene TRBV28; TRBD1 matches at 9 bases. This TCR was sampled from a female donor with multiple sclerosis, enrolled in a pregnancy study. Material: peripheral blood, obtained in the second trimester of pregnancy. CDR3 residues: CASSLTGTGIAQPQHF. In DNA form, the CDR3 reads TGTGCCAGCAGTTTAACCGGGACAGGGATCGCTCAGCCCCAGCATTTT.